The 31 T cell receptor beta chains given below trace back to one sample, sequenced in a study of spatial heterogeneity in lung cancer. TCRdb recomputed calls from the 5' RACE reads with MiXCR, one row per CDR3 protein. The data show around 3,000 distinct CDR3 sequences, over 3.5% seen once. Time point indicated: sample taken at primary tumor resection. The specimen was normal lung tissue next to the tumor, collected at surgery. All receptors come from a male donor with early-stage non-small cell lung cancer.

This clonotype is categorized as medium-sized. The J gene is TRBJ1-6, the V gene TRBV9, with D maybe TRBD1 (5 bases). Trimming shortened V by 0 bases and J by 8 bases, and 12 bases separated the two germline ends. This CDR3 comprises 15 residues. Germline CDR1 SGDLS, CDR2 YYNGEE. CDR3 sequence (DNA): TGTGCCAGCAGCGTAGCGGGGGAGCATGATTCACCCCTCCACTTT. Translating gives CASSVAGEHDSPLHF.

By its share, this clonotype is medium-sized (0.01 to 0.1%). The chain uses TRBV7-3 and TRBJ2-3; no clear D gene. The CDR3 extends over 15 amino acids. Trimming took 1 base from V and 1 from J, leaving 9 bases between them. The V gene's germline CDR1 is SGHTA and CDR2 FQGTGA. CDR3 sequence (DNA): TGTGCCAGCAGCTTAAATGTTGGGGGCACAGATACGCAGTATTTT. Translation gives CASSLNVGGTDTQYF.

This clonotype is categorized as medium-sized (0.01 to 0.1%). J is TRBJ2-1 and V is TRBV10-3; 14 bases fit TRBD2. With V trimmed by 3 bases and J by 10 bases, 8 bases remained unmatched. In germline, CDR1 is ENHRY, CDR2 SYGVKD. The CDR3 has 16 residues. CDR3 in amino acids: CAISDLGLAGAGEQFF. The CDR3 DNA is TGTGCCATCAGTGACCTGGGACTAGCGGGGGCGGGGGAGCAGTTCTTC.

Sample share makes this clonotype medium-sized. The chain combines TRBV23-1 with TRBJ2-4; 9 bases map to TRBD1. Being an ORF, TRBV23-1 has a function that is uncertain. The CDR3 contains 17 residues. Trimming at V came to 4 bases and at J to 0 bases, leaving 7 bases not matched to a gene. The CDR3 region is CASSLPRDREAKNIQYF. CDR3 DNA: TGCGCCAGCAGTCTCCCAAGGGACAGGGAAGCCAAAAACATTCAGTACTTC.

In this sample, this clonotype turned up once. V usage is TRBV14 and J usage is TRBJ2-1; D is unclear. Between the trimmed V and J ends, which lost 2 bases and 7 bases, there was a span of 18 bases. This CDR3 contains 16 residues. Germline loops: CDR1 SGHDN, CDR2 FVKESK. The CDR3 loop is CASSQNLGRRPNEQFF. The CDR3 nucleotides read TGTGCCAGCAGCCAAAATTTAGGACGCCGCCCTAATGAGCAGTTCTTC.

This clonotype ranks as medium-sized. The rearrangement links TRBV20-1 to TRBJ1-1; possibly TRBD1 for D (6 bases). The germline CDR1 and CDR2 sequences are DFQATT and SNEGSKA (reference sequence). The germline V and J ends were trimmed by 5 bases and 2 bases, with 12 bases remaining between them. The CDR3 consists of 13 residues. CDR3: CSAPYRANTEAFF. The CDR3 DNA reads as TGCAGTGCTCCCTACAGGGCTAACACTGAAGCTTTCTTT.

Sample share makes this clonotype medium-sized. The gene calls are TRBV7-8 and TRBJ2-7, with 7 positions matching TRBD1. This CDR3 has 15 residues. Germline V gives CDR1 SGHVS, CDR2 FQNEAQ. V lost 4 bases to trimming and J lost 4 bases; unmatched junction nucleotides: 10. The CDR3 coding sequence is TGTGCCAGCAGCTCAAACAGGGGCACTTGGTACGAGCAGTACTTC. It specifies CASSSNRGTWYEQYF. Using reference TRBV7-8 and TRBJ2-7 for the parts outside the CDR3, the full variable domain is GAGVSQSPRYKVAKRGQDVALRCDPISGHVSLFWYQQALGQGPEFLTYFQNEAQLDKSGLPSDRFFAERPEGSVSTLKIQRTQQEDSAVYLCASSSNRGTWYEQYFGPGTRLTVT.

In its sample, this clonotype ranks as medium-sized. The chain is built from TRBV18 and TRBJ2-7, with 7 bases fitting TRBD1. The V gene's germline CDR1 is KGHSH and CDR2 LQKENI. V gave up 2 bases and J gave up 5 bases; unmatched junction bases: 6. The length of the CDR3 is 14 residues. As DNA, the CDR3 is TGTGCCAGCTCACCAACGAACAGGGGAAACGAGCAGTACTTC. This translates into CASSPTNRGNEQYF. The full variable domain, with the rest looked up from reference TRBV18 and TRBJ2-7, is NAGVMQNPRHLVRRRGQEARLRCSPMKGHSHVYWYRQLPEEGLKFMVYLQKENIIDESGMPKERFSAEFPKEGPSILRIQQVVRGDSAAYFCASSPTNRGNEQYFGPGTRLTVT.

This clonotype was picked up many times. The J gene is TRBJ2-2, the V gene TRBV2; either TRBD1 or TRBD2 may supply D (5 bases each). The CDR3 runs to 14 residues. V was cut by 7 bases and J by 4 bases, with 13 bases left in between. Germline-derived CDR1 and CDR2 are SNHLY and FYNNEI. The CDR3 region is CASKGTQRTGELFF. The CDR3 DNA follows: TGTGCCAGCAAGGGGACCCAACGCACCGGGGAGCTGTTTTTT.

This clonotype was detected many times. This chain's CDR3 is CASSKLSGSTGELFF. Written as DNA, the CDR3 is TGTGCCAGCAGCAAGCTTAGCGGGAGCACCGGGGAGCTGTTTTTT. This chain uses TRBV7-3 with TRBJ2-2, with 9 bases matching TRBD2. The germline V gene has CDR1 SGHTA and CDR2 FQGTGA. The CDR3 contains 15 residues. V lost 5 bases to trimming and J lost 4 bases; unmatched junction nucleotides: 5.

By frequency in the sample, this clonotype is medium-sized (0.01 to 0.1%). The rearrangement joins TRBV19 to TRBJ2-7; TRBD1 matches at 8 bases. This CDR3 region has 15 residues. Germline CDR1 reads LNHDA; CDR2 reads SQIVND (reference sequence). After removal of 4 bases from V and 1 base from J, the junction contained 6 bases not matched to a gene. CDR3 region: CASSSRTGPSYEQYF. The CDR3, as DNA: TGTGCCAGTAGTAGCCGGACAGGGCCTTCCTACGAGCAGTACTTC. Variable domain in full (rest from reference TRBV19 and TRBJ2-7): DGGITQSPKYLFRKEGQNVTLSCEQNLNHDAMYWYRQDPGQGLRLIYYSQIVNDFQKGDIAEGYSVSREKKESFPLTVTSAQKNPTAFYLCASSSRTGPSYEQYFGPGTRLTVT.

There are a few counts of this clonotype. The chain has TRBV7-3 and TRBJ2-3; D perhaps matches TRBD2 (6 bases). The germline V and J ends were trimmed by 3 bases and 6 bases, with 10 bases remaining between them. The CDR3 is 13 amino acids. The germline gives CDR1 SGHTA, CDR2 FQGTGA. In nucleotides, the CDR3 is TGTGCCAGCAGCTTGGACTATTCGGATACGCAGTATTTT. Residues: CASSLDYSDTQYF.

There are a few counts of this clonotype. This may be a read error: a much more frequent sequence differs by one nucleotide. The chain is built from TRBV7-9 and TRBJ1-4, with a possible D match to TRBD1 (5 bases). Germline CDR1 reads SEHNR; CDR2 reads FQNEAQ (reference sequence). CDR3 length: 15 amino acids. The CDR3 protein is CTSSFWGDFNEKLFF. The CDR3 nucleotides read TGTACCAGCAGCTTTTGGGGCGACTTTAATGAAAAACTGTTTTTT.

This clonotype is labeled as medium-sized. V is TRBV28 and J is TRBJ2-5; no definite D call. V lost 4 bases and J lost 7, with 7 bases in between. The germline CDR1 and CDR2 sequences are MDHEN and SYDVKM. CDR3 length: 11 amino acids. The CDR3 DNA reads as TGTGCCAGCAGTTCCGGACGGACCCAGTACTTC. This encodes CASSSGRTQYF.

In its sample, this clonotype was seen a few times. The chain employs TRBV10-3 and TRBJ2-5; 15 positions agree with TRBD2. The J segment lost 4 bases and the V segment lost 11 bases, leaving 5 bases of the junction unmatched. Germline V gene sequence: CDR1 ENHRY, CDR2 SYGVKD. The CDR3 loop spans 14 amino acids. The DNA of the CDR3 is TGTGCCTCGGGACTAGCGGGGGGCGGAGAGACCCAGTACTTC. This codes for CASGLAGGGETQYF.

V and J are TRBV2 and TRBJ2-5; 11 bases are a match to TRBD2. Looked up from germline, CDR1 is SNHLY and CDR2 is FYNNEI. The CDR3 has 15 amino acids. Germline trimming cut 2 bases from V and 9 bases from J; bases unmatched to any gene: 8. Here the CDR3 reads CASSELAGGPAAQYF. The CDR3 DNA is TGTGCCAGCAGTGAACTAGCGGGGGGTCCCGCGGCCCAGTACTTC.

This clonotype ranks as large. The chain carries TRBV6-5 and TRBJ1-5; tentative D call: TRBD1 (5 bases). Germline V gives CDR1 MNHEY, CDR2 SVGAGI. The V and J ends lost 0 bases and 7 bases respectively, with 19 bases between them. The CDR3 has 17 amino acids. The DNA of the CDR3 is TGTGCCAGCAGTTACTCAGGGGCCGCTGCGTTGACCCAGCCCCAGCATTTT. Encoded protein: CASSYSGAAALTQPQHF.

Judged by abundance, this clonotype is medium-sized. The J gene is TRBJ1-4, the V gene TRBV4-3; weak D call: TRBD1 (6 bases). CDR1 is LGHNA and CDR2 is YSLEER in the germline V gene. This CDR3 has 16 residues. The V end was cut by 0 bases, the J end by 7 bases, with 15 bases between. CDR3 DNA sequence: TGCGCCAGCAGCCAAGATGGGTGGACAGCGGGTGAAAAACTGTTTTTT. It specifies CASSQDGWTAGEKLFF.

This clonotype was counted many times. The rearrangement links TRBV19 to TRBJ2-3, with D uncertain. Germline CDR1 and CDR2: LNHDA and SQIVND (reference sequence). Between the trimmed V and J ends, which lost 7 bases and 3 bases, there was a span of 14 bases. CDR3 length: 14 residues. CDR3 residues: CASNPRYQTDTQYF. CDR3 in DNA: TGTGCCAGTAACCCGAGGTATCAAACAGATACGCAGTATTTT.

This clonotype was picked up many times. One end of the junction is discordant with germline, which a read error may explain. The chain carries TRBV11-2 and TRBJ2-7, with 9 positions matching TRBD2. In germline, CDR1 is SGHAT, CDR2 FQNNGV. The CDR3 is 12 amino acids. CDR3 in DNA: TGTGCCAGCAGCTTCGATCCGGGACTAGCTAACTTC. This gives the protein CASSFDPGLANF. The complete variable domain, with remaining parts taken from reference TRBV11-2 and TRBJ2-7, reads EAGVAQSPRYKIIEKRQSVAFWCNPISGHATLYWYQQILGQGPKLLIQFQNNGVVDDSQLPKDRFSAERLKGVDSTLKIQPAKLEDSAVYLCASSFDPGLANFGPGTRLTVT.

Relative to its sample, this clonotype is medium-sized (0.01 to 0.1%). The chain has TRBV6-6 and TRBJ1-1, with a weak D call TRBD1 (6 bases). Looked up from germline, CDR1 is MNHNY and CDR2 is SVGAGI (reference sequence). The V and J ends lost 2 bases and 6 bases respectively, with 19 bases between them. The CDR3 length is 16 residues. CDR3 in amino acids: CASSYPNGGHSPEAFF. The CDR3 DNA reads TGTGCCAGCAGTTACCCAAACGGGGGACATAGTCCTGAAGCTTTCTTT.

This clonotype is medium-sized. The V and J genes are TRBV18 and TRBJ1-4; TRBD1 matches 7 bases. The junction had 5 bases not matched to a gene; V was cut back by 6 bases and J by 4 bases. The CDR3 has 14 amino acids. Germline V gives CDR1 KGHSH, CDR2 LQKENI. CDR3 residues: CASSPGTVNEKLFF. CDR3 bases: TGTGCCAGCTCTCCCGGGACAGTTAATGAAAAACTGTTTTTT.

The V call is TRBV27, the J call TRBJ1-4; 12 bases align to TRBD1. CDR3 length: 16 residues. Germline-derived CDR1 and CDR2 are MNHEY and SMNVEV (reference sequence). V lost 5 bases to trimming and J lost 8 bases; unmatched junction nucleotides: 9. This CDR3 is CASSLGQGASGEKLFF. CDR3 DNA: TGTGCCAGCAGTCTGGGACAGGGGGCTTCAGGGGAAAAACTGTTTTTT.

CDR3 sequence reads: CASSPLAGEQDTQYF. CDR3 nucleotide sequence: TGCGCCAGCAGCCCTCTAGCGGGAGAACAAGATACGCAGTATTTT. V usage is TRBV5-1 and J usage is TRBJ2-3, with TRBD2 matching 10 bases. This CDR3 comprises 15 residues. Unmatched junction bases numbered 7, after V lost 4 bases and J lost 5 bases. The germline V gene has CDR1 SGHRS and CDR2 YFSETQ.

This clonotype has just a few counts. This could be a read error, since a much larger clone is one nucleotide away. The V call is TRBV7-8, the J call TRBJ1-5; no firm D call. CDR1 and CDR2 from the germline V gene are SGHVS and FQNEAQ. This CDR3 spans 15 amino acids. The CDR3 DNA reads TGTACCAGCAGCTTTGGGGTCTTTAGCAATCAGCCCCAGCATTTT. Amino acid sequence: CTSSFGVFSNQPQHF.

This clonotype is medium-sized by share. The gene calls are TRBV5-4 and TRBJ2-7; D ambiguous. V was shortened by 1 base and J by 3 bases, with 11 bases between the two germline ends. The CDR3 sequence is 14 residues long. Germline V CDR1 and CDR2: SGHNT, YYREEE (reference sequence). CDR3 sequence (DNA): TGTGCCAGCAGCTTGTCTGGGGTTGGCTACGAGCAGTACTTC. As protein: CASSLSGVGYEQYF.

By share, this clonotype ranks as medium-sized. The V and J genes are TRBV14 and TRBJ2-1; TRBD1 matches 8 bases. Germline-derived CDR1 and CDR2 are SGHDN and FVKESK. V trimming: 3 bases; J trimming: 9 bases; junction bases outside the gene matches: 10. The CDR3 totals 15 residues. The CDR3, as DNA: TGTGCCAGCAGCCAGCAGTCAGGGGGCCGAGGTGAGCAGTTCTTC. Translation: CASSQQSGGRGEQFF. The whole variable domain, filled in from reference TRBV14 and TRBJ2-1, reads EAGVTQFPSHSVIEKGQTVTLRCDPISGHDNLYWYRRVMGKEIKFLLHFVKESKQDESGMPNNRFLAERTGGTYSTLKVQPAELEDSGVYFCASSQQSGGRGEQFFGPGTRLTVL.

This clonotype was counted ten times or more. The V gene is TRBV5-1, the J gene TRBJ2-5; D is unclear. Germline CDR1 and CDR2: SGHRS and YFSETQ. V lost 2 bases to trimming and J lost 1 base, with 9 bases between them. CDR3 size: 14 residues. CDR3 sequence: CASSLIPTQETQYF. The CDR3 DNA is TGCGCCAGCAGCTTAATCCCGACCCAAGAGACCCAGTACTTC. The full variable domain, its missing parts supplied by reference TRBV5-1 and TRBJ2-5, is KAGVTQTPRYLIKTRGQQVTLSCSPISGHRSVSWYQQTPGQGLQFLFEYFSETQRNKGNFPGRFSGRQFSNSRSEMNVSTLELGDSALYLCASSLIPTQETQYFGPGTRLLVL.

At least ten counts were recorded for this clonotype. The chain is built from TRBV12-3 or TRBV12-4 and TRBJ2-1; 11 positions agree with TRBD2. CDR3 length equals 17 residues. V trimming: 5 bases; J trimming: 1 base; junction bases outside the gene matches: 7. CDR3 region: CASSPTIAGGSYNEQFF. In DNA form, the CDR3 reads TGTGCCAGCAGTCCTACAATAGCGGGAGGGTCCTACAATGAGCAGTTCTTC.

By frequency in the sample, this clonotype is medium-sized. The chain employs TRBV11-2 and TRBJ1-1; the match to TRBD1 covers 7 bases. The CDR3 spans 15 residues. Per germline, CDR1 SGHAT and CDR2 FQNNGV. Trimming removed 2 bases from V and 7 bases from J; junction bases left unmatched: 10. CDR3 in amino acids: CASSLNPGQRIEAFF. The DNA of the CDR3 is TGTGCCAGCAGCTTAAACCCGGGACAGAGAATTGAAGCTTTCTTT.

On this clonotype: This sequence may be a read error, since a much larger clone differs from it by one base. This likely comes from a read error, as the CDR3 has no conserved phenylalanine or tryptophan at its end. J is TRBJ1-1 and V is TRBV7-9; 7 positions agree with TRBD1. Trimming removed 6 bases from V and 5 bases from J; junction bases left unmatched: 9. Germline values: CDR1 SEHNR, CDR2 FQNEAQ (reference sequence). The CDR3 length is 14 residues. The chain's CDR3 is CASRTQGPLTEAFI. The CDR3 DNA reads TGTGCCAGCAGAACACAGGGGCCCTTAACTGAAGCTTTCATT.